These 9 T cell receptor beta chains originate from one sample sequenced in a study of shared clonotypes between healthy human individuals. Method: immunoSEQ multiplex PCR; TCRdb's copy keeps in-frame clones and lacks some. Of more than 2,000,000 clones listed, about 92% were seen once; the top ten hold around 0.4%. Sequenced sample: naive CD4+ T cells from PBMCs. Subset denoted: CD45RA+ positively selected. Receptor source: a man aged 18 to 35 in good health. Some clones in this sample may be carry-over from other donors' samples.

In nucleotides, the CDR3 is TGCGCCAGCAGCCAAGACGGGGCTCGCAATAATCAGCCCCAGCATTTT. Translation gives CASSQDGARNNQPQHF. V gene TRBV4-1 combines with J gene TRBJ1-5; a weak D match, TRBD1 (5 bases). Germline lookup yields CDR1 MGHRA and CDR2 YSYEKL. The V gene lost 0 bases and the J gene lost 4 bases, with 13 bases spanning the gap. The CDR3 loop spans 16 amino acids.

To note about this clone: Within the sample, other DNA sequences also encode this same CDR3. The chain's CDR3 is CASSIRGTEAFF. CDR3 in DNA: TGTGCCAGCAGTATACGGGGCACTGAAGCTTTCTTT. The chain joins TRBV28 to TRBJ1-1; D unresolved. The CDR3 is 12 amino acids. Germline assignment: CDR1 MDHEN and CDR2 SYDVKM. Trimming removed 5 bases at V and 4 bases at J, with 8 bases between.

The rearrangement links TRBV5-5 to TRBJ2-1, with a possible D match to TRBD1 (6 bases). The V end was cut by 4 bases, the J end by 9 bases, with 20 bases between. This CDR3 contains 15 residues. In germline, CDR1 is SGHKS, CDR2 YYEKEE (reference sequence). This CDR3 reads CASSRGTQGSSEQFF. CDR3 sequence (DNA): TGTGCCAGCAGCAGAGGGACACAGGGCAGTAGTGAGCAGTTCTTC.

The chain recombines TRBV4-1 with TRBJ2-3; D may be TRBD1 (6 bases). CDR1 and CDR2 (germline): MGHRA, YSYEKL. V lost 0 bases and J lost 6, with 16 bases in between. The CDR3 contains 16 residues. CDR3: CASSQDGQPQADTQYF. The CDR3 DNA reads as TGCGCCAGCAGCCAAGACGGACAGCCCCAGGCGGATACGCAGTATTTT.

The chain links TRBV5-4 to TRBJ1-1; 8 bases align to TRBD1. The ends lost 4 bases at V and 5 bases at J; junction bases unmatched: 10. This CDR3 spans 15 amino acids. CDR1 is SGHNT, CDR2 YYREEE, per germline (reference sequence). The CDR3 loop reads CASSTKQGGTTEAFF. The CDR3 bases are TGTGCCAGCAGCACCAAACAGGGGGGAACTACTGAAGCTTTCTTT.

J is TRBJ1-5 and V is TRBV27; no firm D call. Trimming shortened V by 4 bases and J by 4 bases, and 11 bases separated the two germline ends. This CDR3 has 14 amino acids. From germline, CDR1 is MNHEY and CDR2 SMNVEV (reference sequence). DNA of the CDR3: TGTGCCAGCAGTTCCAGACGGGAAAATCAGCCCCAGCATTTT. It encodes CASSSRRENQPQHF.

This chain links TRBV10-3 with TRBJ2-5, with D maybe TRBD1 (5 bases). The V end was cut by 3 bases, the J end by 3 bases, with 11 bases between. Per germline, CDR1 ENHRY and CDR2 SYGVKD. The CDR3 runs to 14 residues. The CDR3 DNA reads TGTGCCATCAGTGATTCAGACAGTAAAGAGACCCAGTACTTC. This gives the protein CAISDSDSKETQYF.

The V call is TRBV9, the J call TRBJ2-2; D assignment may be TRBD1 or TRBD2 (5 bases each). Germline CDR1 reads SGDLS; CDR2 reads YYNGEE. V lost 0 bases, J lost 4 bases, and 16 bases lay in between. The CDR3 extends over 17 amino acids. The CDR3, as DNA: TGTGCCAGCAGCGTAGATATCTCAGGGACCATCACCGGGGAGCTGTTTTTT. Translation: CASSVDISGTITGELFF. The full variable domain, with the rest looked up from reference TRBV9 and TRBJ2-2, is DSGVTQTPKHLITATGQRVTLRCSPRSGDLSVYWYQQSLDQGLQFLIQYYNGEERAKGNILERFSAQQFPDLHSELNLSSLELGDSALYFCASSVDISGTITGELFFGEGSRLTVL.

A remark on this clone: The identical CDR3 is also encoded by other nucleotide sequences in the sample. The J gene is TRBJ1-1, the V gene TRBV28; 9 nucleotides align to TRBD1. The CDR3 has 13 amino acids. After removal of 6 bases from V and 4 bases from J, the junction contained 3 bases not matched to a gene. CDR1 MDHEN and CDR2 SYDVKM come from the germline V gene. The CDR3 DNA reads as TGTGCCAGCAGACGACAGGGGGGCACTGAAGCTTTCTTT. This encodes CASRRQGGTEAFF. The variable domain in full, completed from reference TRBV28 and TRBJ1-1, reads DVKVTQSSRYLVKRTGEKVFLECVQDMDHENMFWYRQDPGLGLRLIYFSYDVKMKEKGDIPEGYSVSREKKERFSLILESASTNQTSMYLCASRRQGGTEAFFGQGTRLTVV.